This T cell receptor (beta chain) was retrieved from a study of cytomegalovirus exposure and HLA in healthy donors. Notes on the study in general: Per published reports, the classifier diagnosed cytomegalovirus status with high specificity and sensitivity. The tendency of first-cohort TCR clusters to co-occur in the 120 validation repertoires was identified by a subsequent analysis.

This CDR3 has 13 amino acids. From germline, CDR1 is SGHRS and CDR2 YFSETQ. V was cut by 1 base and J by 7 bases, with 12 bases left in between. Assay used: immunoSEQ multiplex PCR; TCRdb lists only in-frame clones, some missing. The sample has about 200,000 clones, about nine tenths seen once. Details on this clone: Its antigen remains unidentified.

Sequencing input: PBMCs. This TCR was recovered from a woman under 30 in good health and CMV-seropositive. The chain links TRBV5-1 to TRBJ2-7; D possibly corresponds to TRBD1 (6 bases). CDR3 in amino acids: CASSLTVTGEQYF. In nucleotides, the CDR3 is TGCGCCAGCAGCTTGACTGTTACAGGGGAGCAGTACTTC. Drawing the rest from reference TRBV5-1 and TRBJ2-7, the complete variable domain is KAGVTQTPRYLIKTRGQQVTLSCSPISGHRSVSWYQQTPGQGLQFLFEYFSETQRNKGNFPGRFSGRQFSNSRSEMNVSTLELGDSALYLCASSLTVTGEQYFGPGTRLTVT.